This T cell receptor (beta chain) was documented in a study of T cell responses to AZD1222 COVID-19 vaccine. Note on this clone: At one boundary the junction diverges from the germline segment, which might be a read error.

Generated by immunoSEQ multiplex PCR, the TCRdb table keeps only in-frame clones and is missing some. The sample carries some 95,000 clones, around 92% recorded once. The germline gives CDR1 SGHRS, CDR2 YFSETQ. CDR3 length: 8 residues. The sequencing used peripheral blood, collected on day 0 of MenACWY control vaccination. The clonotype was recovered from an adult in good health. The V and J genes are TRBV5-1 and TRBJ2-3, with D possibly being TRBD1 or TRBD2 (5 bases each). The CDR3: CASRVGGF. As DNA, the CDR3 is TGCGCCAGCAGAGTTGGGGGTTTT.